This T cell receptor beta chain was captured by sequencing in a study of cytomegalovirus exposure and HLA in healthy donors. Overall study: Samples from HLA-typed donors yielded about 86 million unique TCRs in an early data release. The study, taken as a whole, reports: For TCR beta chains, V- and J-gene trimming was later linked to a missense DCLRE1C variant. An analysis was carried out at a later point. It showed that HLA-associated TCR beta chains were more clonally expanded than equally common non-associated chains. Follow-up analysis seemed to connect common viral pathogens with several of the most significant clusters identified.

13 Jbeta primers and 60 Vbeta primers were used for the PCR. Clones were sequenced by immunoSEQ multiplex PCR, and TCRdb holds only the in-frame ones, with some missing. This table lists about 130,000 clones. As to this clone: Its antigen is still unknown.

Between the trimmed V and J ends, which lost 5 bases and 0 bases, there was a span of 10 bases. The germline V gene encodes CDR1 SGHTA and CDR2 FQGNSA. There are 14 residues in the CDR3. The clonotype was recovered from a man in his thirties or forties in good health and CMV-seronegative. The rearrangement uses TRBV7-2 and TRBJ1-1, with D maybe TRBD1 (5 bases). Specimen: PBMCs. This CDR3 is CASSTTTVNTEAFF. The CDR3 nucleotides read TGTGCCAGCAGCACAACGACAGTGAACACTGAAGCTTTCTTT. The whole variable domain, filled in from reference TRBV7-2 and TRBJ1-1, reads GAGVSQSPSNKVTEKGKDVELRCDPISGHTALYWYRQSLGQGLEFLIYFQGNSAPDKSGLPSDRFSAERTGGSVSTLTIQRTQQEDSAVYLCASSTTTVNTEAFFGQGTRLTVV.